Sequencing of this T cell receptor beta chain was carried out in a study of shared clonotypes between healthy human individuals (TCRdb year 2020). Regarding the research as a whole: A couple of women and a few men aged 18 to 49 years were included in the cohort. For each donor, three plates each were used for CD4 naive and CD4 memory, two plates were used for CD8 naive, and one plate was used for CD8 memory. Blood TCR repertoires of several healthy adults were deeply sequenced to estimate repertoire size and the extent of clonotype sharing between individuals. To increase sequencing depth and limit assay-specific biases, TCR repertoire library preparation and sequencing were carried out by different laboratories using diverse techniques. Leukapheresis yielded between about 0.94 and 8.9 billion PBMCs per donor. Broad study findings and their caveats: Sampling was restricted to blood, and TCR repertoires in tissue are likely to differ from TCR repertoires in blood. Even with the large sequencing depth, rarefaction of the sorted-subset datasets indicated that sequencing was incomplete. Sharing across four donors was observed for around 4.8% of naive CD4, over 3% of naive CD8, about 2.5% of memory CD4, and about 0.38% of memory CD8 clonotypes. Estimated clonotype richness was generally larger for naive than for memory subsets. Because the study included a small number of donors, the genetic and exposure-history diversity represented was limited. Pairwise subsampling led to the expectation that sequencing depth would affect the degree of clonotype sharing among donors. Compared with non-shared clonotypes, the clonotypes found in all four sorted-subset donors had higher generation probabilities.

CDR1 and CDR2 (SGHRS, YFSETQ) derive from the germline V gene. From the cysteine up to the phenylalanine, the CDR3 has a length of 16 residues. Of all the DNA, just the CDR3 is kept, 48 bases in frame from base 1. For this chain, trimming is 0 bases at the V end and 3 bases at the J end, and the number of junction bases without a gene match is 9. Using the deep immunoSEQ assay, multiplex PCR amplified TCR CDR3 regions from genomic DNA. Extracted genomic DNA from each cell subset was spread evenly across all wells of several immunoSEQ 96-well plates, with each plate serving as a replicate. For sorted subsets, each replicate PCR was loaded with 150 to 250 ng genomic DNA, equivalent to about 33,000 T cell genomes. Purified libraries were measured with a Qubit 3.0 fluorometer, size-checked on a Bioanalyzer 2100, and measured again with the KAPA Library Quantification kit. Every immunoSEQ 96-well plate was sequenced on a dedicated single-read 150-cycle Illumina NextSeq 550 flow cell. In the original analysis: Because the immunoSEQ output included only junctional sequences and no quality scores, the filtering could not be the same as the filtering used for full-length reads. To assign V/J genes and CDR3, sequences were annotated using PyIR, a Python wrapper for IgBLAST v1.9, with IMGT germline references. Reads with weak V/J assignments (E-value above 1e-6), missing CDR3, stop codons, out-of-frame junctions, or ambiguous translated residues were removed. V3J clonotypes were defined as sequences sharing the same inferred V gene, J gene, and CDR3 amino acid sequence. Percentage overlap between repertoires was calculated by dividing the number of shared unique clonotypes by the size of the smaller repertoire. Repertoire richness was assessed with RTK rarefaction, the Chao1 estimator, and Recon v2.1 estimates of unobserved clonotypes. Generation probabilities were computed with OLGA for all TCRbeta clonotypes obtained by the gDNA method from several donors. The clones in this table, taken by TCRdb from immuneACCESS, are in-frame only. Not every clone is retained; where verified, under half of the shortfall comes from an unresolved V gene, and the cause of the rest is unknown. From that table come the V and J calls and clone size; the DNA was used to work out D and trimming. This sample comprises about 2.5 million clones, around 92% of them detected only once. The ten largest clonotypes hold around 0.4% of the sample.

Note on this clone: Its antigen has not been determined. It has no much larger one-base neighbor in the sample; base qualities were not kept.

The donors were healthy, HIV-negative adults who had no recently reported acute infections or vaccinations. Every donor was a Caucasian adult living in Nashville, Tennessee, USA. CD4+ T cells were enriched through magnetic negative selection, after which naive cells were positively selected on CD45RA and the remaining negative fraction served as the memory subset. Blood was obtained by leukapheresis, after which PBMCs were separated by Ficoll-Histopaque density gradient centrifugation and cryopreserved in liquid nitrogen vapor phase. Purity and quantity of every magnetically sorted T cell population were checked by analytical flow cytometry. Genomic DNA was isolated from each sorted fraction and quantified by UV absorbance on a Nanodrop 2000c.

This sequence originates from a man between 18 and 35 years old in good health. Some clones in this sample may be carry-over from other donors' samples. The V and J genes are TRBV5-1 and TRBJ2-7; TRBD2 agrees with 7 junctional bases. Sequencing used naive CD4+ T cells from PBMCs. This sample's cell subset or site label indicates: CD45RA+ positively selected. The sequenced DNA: TGCGCCAGCAGCTTGGCCCTGGGCGGGAGCGACTACGAGCAGTACTTC. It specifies CASSLALGGSDYEQYF.